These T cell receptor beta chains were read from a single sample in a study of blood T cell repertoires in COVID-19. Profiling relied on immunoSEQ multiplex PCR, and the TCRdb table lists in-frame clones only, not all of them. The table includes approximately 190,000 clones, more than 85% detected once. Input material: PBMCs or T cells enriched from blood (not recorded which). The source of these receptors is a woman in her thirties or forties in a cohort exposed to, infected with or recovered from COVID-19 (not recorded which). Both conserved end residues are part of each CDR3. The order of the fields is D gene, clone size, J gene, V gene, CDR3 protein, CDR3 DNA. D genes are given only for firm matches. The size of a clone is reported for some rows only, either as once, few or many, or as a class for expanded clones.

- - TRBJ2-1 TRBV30 CAWSVQFNEQFF TGTGCCTGGAGTGTACAGTTCAATGAGCAGTTCTTC
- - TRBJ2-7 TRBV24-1 CATSDPGHGSYEQYF TGTGCCACCAGTGACCCGGGACACGGCTCCTACGAGCAGTACTTC
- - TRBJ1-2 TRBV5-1 CASSSPGENYHGYTF TGCGCCAGCAGCTCACCGGGAGAAAACTATCATGGCTACACCTTC
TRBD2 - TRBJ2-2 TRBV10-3 CAISPTSGRENTGELFF TGTGCCATCTCCCCGACTAGCGGGAGGGAGAACACCGGGGAGCTGTTTTTT
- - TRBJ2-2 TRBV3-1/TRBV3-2 CASSCHARVRELFF TGTGCCAGCAGCTGCCACGCCCGGGTCCGGGAGCTGTTTTTT
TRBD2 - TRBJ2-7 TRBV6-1 CASSEASGGAYEQYF TGTGCCAGCAGTGAAGCTAGCGGGGGGGCCTACGAGCAGTACTTC
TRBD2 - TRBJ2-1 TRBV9 CASSARAGDEQFF TGTGCCAGCAGCGCGCGGGCGGGGGATGAGCAGTTCTTC
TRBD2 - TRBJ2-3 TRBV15 CATSRDLREGDTQYF TGTGCCACCAGCAGAGATCTTCGGGAGGGGGATACGCAGTATTTT
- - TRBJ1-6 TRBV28 CASSGEVSVNSPLHF TGTGCCAGCAGTGGCGAGGTCTCGGTGAATTCACCCCTCCACTTT
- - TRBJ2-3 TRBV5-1 CASSLEGQHTDTQYF TGCGCCAGCAGCTTGGAGGGGCAACACACAGATACGCAGTATTTT
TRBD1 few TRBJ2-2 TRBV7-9 CASKGQGSTGELFF TGTGCCAGCAAGGGACAGGGTAGCACCGGGGAGCTGTTTTTT
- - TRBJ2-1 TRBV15 CATSRDFRGDRNEQFF TGTGCCACCAGCAGAGATTTCAGGGGAGACCGCAATGAGCAGTTCTTC
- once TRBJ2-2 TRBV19 CASSIAWGRGGTGELFF TGTGCCAGTAGTATAGCCTGGGGAAGGGGGGGCACCGGGGAGCTGTTTTTT
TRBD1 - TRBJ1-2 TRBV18 CASSPSDRVYGYTF TGTGCCAGCTCACCCTCGGACAGGGTCTATGGCTACACCTTC
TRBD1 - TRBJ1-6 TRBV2 CASSETGGKNSPLHF TGTGCCAGCAGTGAAACAGGGGGGAAGAATTCACCCCTCCACTTT
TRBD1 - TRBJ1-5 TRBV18 CASSQDRVGNQPQHF TGTGCCAGCTCACAGGACAGGGTGGGCAATCAGCCCCAGCATTTT
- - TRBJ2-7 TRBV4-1 CASSQGGSYEQYF TGCGCCAGCAGCCAAGGAGGGTCCTACGAGCAGTACTTC
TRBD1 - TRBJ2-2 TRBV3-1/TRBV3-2 CASSRDSLGLFF TGTGCCAGCAGCCGGGACAGTTTGGGGCTGTTTTTT
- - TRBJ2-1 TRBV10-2 CASSESIRGEQFF TGCGCCAGCAGTGAGTCCATTAGGGGTGAGCAGTTCTTC
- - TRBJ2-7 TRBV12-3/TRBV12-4 CASSPGRSYEQYF TGTGCCAGCAGCCCCGGGAGATCCTACGAGCAGTACTTC
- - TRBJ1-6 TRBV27 CASSLGQYNSPLHF TGTGCCAGCAGTTTGGGGCAATATAATTCACCCCTCCACTTT
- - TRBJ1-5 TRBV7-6 CASSLGGGGGQPQHF TGTGCCAGCAGCTTAGGGGGAGGGGGAGGCCAGCCCCAGCATTTT
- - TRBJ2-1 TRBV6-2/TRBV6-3 CASSLAGGIFNEQFF TGTGCCAGCAGTTTAGCAGGGGGGATTTTCAATGAGCAGTTCTTC
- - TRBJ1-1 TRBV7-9 CASTSSAENTEAFF TGTGCCAGCACCTCCTCTGCGGAGAACACTGAAGCTTTCTTT
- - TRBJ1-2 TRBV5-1 CASSFEGHGPRGYTF TGCGCCAGCAGTTTTGAGGGACACGGCCCGAGAGGCTACACCTTC
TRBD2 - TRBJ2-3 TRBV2 CASSSWTSGAHTDTQYF TGTGCCAGCAGTTCCTGGACTAGCGGGGCCCACACAGATACGCAGTATTTT
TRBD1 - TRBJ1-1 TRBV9 CASSVTGGLNTEAFF TGTGCCAGCAGCGTGACAGGGGGCTTGAACACTGAAGCTTTCTTT
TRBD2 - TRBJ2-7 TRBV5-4 CASSLASGFAYEQYF TGTGCCAGCAGCTTGGCTAGCGGGTTTGCCTACGAGCAGTACTTC
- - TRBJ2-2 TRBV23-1 CASSQSQGSFGELFF TGCGCCAGCAGTCAATCGCAGGGTTCGTTCGGGGAGCTGTTTTTT
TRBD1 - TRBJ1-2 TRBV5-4 CASSLMGRGRANYGYTF TGTGCCAGCAGCTTAATGGGCAGGGGGCGAGCTAACTATGGCTACACCTTC
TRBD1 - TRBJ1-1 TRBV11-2 CASSPDRGSLMAFF TGTGCCAGCAGCCCCGACAGGGGGAGTCTGATGGCTTTCTTT